Below are 3 T cell receptor beta chains sequenced from a single sample in a study of T cells in localized non-small cell lung cancer. Sequencing used immunoSEQ multiplex PCR; TCRdb keeps in-frame clones, though not all of them. The table records about 30,000 clones, 70% to 90% of them present only once. Sequencing used peripheral blood, obtained before any cancer treatment. The receptor set was obtained from a female donor over 55 with stage I lung adenocarcinoma.

This chain's CDR3 is CASSSGLPTGELFF. CDR3 sequence (DNA): TGTGCCAGCAGCTCGGGACTCCCCACCGGGGAGCTGTTTTTT. The chain uses TRBV7-2 and TRBJ2-2; maybe TRBD2 (6 bases). This CDR3 has 14 residues. Deletions cut 4 bases from V and 4 bases from J, with 10 bases between. Germline CDR1 and CDR2: SGHTA and FQGNSA.

This clone has a single count. The chain combines TRBV4-1 with TRBJ2-3; 11 bases line up with TRBD1. Trimming removed 6 bases from V and 4 bases from J; junction bases left unmatched: 3. The germline gives CDR1 MGHRA, CDR2 YSYEKL. This CDR3 spans 14 amino acids. Here the CDR3 DNA reads TGCGCCAGCAGGGACAGGGGGCCCCCAGATACGCAGTATTTT. Translated: CASRDRGPPDTQYF.

V gene TRBV29-1 combines with J gene TRBJ2-7; no definite D call. The length of the CDR3 is 11 residues. Trimming pared 6 bases from V and 6 bases from J, leaving 12 bases between. From germline, CDR1 is SQVTM and CDR2 ANQGSEA. This CDR3 is CSVITPPEQYF. The CDR3 DNA sequence: TGCAGCGTCATAACCCCGCCCGAGCAGTACTTC.